The source of this TCR beta chain is a study of blood T cell repertoires in COVID-19 (dated by TCRdb to about 2020). In the study overall: The collaborator samples originated in the United States, Italy and Spain and spanned the acute and convalescent phases of COVID-19. The samples were drawn from two sources: the first 160 participants of the ongoing ImmuneRACE study, and 1,000 to 1,500 subjects contributed by 6 global collaborators. Subjects who had been exposed to COVID-19, were actively infected with it, or had recovered from it provided the deeply sampled blood TCRbeta repertoires that made up the dataset. The repertoires were released in a freely available public database intended as a resource for research on the immune response to SARS-CoV-2. The material from the prospective study consisted of cDNA or gDNA derived from T cells, B-cell-depleted T cells, or PBMCs. A de-identified subject ID, COVID-19 status, age in years and sex were almost always included in the sample metadata. Where available, HLA class I and class II types were obtained from metadata supplied by the sample provider rather than from assay-based typing.

CDR1 LGHNA and CDR2 YNFKEQ were looked up in the germline V gene. V loses 3 bases at its end and J loses 6 bases; junction bases beyond the gene matches: 10. The CDR3 contains 16 residues, cysteine and phenylalanine counted. The CDR3 DNA has 48 bases and is translated from base 1. The collaborating institutions used their own protocols to collect whole blood in K2EDTA tubes. Collaborator samples were shipped for TCRbeta analysis as frozen whole blood, isolated PBMCs, or DNA extracted from either sample type. TCRbeta CDR3 regions were amplified from genomic DNA by means of the immunoSEQ Assay, a bias-controlled multiplex PCR. Concerning the study's data processing: Nucleated cell counts per sample were estimated from amplification of reference gene primers within the assay. To quantify the absolute abundance of each unique TCRbeta CDR3 rearrangement, sequence reads were collapsed and filtered. Productive Simpson clonality was computed per sample as the square root of Simpson's diversity index over productive rearrangements. The table comes from immuneACCESS by way of TCRdb, which keeps in-frame sequences with V and J called. Part of the clones is missing from these tables; in studies checked, under half for an unresolved V gene and the rest for unknown reasons. The V and J calls and clone size are taken from that table; D and trimming were inferred from the DNA. In all, the sample holds a few hundred thousand clones, and approximately 85% of those were seen once. Around 7.2% of the sample rests with the top ten.

As for this clone: Its antigen remains undetermined. Qualities for individual bases were not recorded, and no much larger clone is one base off.

The investigation overall reported the following: Clinical and demographic metadata were provided uncurated, with the amount varying by source and participant.

This chain is built from TRBV4-2 and TRBJ1-5, with 8 central nucleotides matching TRBD1. Sequenced sample: peripheral blood. The receptor's source is a human donor in a cohort sampled during active COVID-19. The DNA sequence is TGTGCCAGCAGCCAGAGCTCCCAGGGGGCAGGTCAGCCCCAGCATTTT. Its translation reads: CASSQSSQGAGQPQHF.